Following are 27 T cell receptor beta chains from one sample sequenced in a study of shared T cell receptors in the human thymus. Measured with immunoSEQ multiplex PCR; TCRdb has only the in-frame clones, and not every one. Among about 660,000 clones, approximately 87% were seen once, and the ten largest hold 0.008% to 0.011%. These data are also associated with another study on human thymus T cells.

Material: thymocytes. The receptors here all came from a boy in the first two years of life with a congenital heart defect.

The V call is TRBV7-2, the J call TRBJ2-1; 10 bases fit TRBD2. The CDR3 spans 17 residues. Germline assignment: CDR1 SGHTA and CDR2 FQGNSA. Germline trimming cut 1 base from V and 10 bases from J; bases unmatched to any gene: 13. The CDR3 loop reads CASSLGSGLACNGEQFF. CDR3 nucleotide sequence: TGTGCCAGCAGCTTAGGATCGGGACTAGCGTGCAACGGGGAGCAGTTCTTC.

CDR3: CASSEPGTGVDEQYF. The CDR3 DNA reads TGCGCCAGCAGCGAACCCGGGACAGGGGTTGACGAGCAGTACTTC. This rearrangement joins TRBV5-1 to TRBJ2-7; 10 bases are a match to TRBD1. V shed 4 bases and J 5 bases; nucleotides not matched to a gene: 9. CDR1 and CDR2 (germline): SGHRS, YFSETQ. This CDR3 is built from 15 residues.

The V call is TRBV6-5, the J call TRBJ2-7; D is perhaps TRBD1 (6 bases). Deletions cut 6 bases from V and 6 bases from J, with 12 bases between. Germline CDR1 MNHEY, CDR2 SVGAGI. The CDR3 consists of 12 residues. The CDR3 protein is CASRSTGSEQYF. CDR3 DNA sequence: TGTGCCAGCAGATCCACAGGGTCCGAGCAGTACTTC.

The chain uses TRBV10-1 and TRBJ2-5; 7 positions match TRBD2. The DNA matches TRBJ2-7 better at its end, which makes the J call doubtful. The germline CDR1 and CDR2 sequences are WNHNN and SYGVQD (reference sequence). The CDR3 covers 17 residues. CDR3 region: CASSSPGPKRGSYEQYF. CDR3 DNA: TGCGCCAGCAGCTCCCCGGGGCCCAAGCGGGGTTCATACGAGCAGTACTTC.

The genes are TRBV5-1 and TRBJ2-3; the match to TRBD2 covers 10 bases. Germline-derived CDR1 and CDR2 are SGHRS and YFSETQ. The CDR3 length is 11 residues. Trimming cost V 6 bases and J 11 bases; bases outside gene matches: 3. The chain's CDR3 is CASTTSGKQYF. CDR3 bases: TGCGCCAGCACCACTAGCGGGAAGCAGTATTTT.

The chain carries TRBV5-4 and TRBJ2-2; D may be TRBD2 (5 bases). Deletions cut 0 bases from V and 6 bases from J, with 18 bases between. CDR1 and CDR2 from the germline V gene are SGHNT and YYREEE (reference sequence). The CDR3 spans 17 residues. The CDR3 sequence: CASSLALASKVAGELFF. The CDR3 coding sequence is TGTGCCAGCAGCTTGGCTCTAGCCAGCAAAGTAGCCGGGGAGCTGTTTTTT.

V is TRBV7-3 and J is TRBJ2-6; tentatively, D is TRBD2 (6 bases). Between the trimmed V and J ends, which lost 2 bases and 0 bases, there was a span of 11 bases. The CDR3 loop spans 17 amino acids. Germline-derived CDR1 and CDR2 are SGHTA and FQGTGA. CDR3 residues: CASSLWGGGSGANVLTF. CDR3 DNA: TGTGCCAGCAGCTTATGGGGAGGTGGCTCTGGGGCCAACGTCCTGACTTTC.

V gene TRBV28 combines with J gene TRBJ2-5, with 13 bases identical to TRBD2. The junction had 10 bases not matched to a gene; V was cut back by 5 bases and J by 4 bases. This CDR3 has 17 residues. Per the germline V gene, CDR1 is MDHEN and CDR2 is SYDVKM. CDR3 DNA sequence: TGTGCCAGCAGTCGACTAGCGGGAGGTCTAGGGGGAGAGACCCAGTACTTC. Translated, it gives CASSRLAGGLGGETQYF.

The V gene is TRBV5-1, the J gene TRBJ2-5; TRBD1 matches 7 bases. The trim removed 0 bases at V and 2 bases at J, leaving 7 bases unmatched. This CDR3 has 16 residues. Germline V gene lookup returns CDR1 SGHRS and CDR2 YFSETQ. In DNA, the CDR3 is TGCGCCAGCAGCTTGGTTAGGCCCAGGGGGCAAGAGACCCAGTACTTC. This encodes CASSLVRPRGQETQYF.

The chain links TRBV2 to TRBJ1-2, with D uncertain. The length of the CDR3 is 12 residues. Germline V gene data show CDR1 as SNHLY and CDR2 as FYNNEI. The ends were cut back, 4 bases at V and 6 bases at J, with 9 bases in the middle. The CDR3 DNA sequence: TGTGCCAGCAGTGGGCGAGGCGATGGCTACACCTTC. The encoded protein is CASSGRGDGYTF.

The CDR3 nucleotides are TGTGCCAGCAGCTTAGCGACAGACCCTTACACAGATACGCAGTATTTT. It codes for CASSLATDPYTDTQYF. The chain combines TRBV7-9 with TRBJ2-3, with D possibly TRBD1 on 5 matching bases. There are 16 residues in the CDR3. The germline CDR1 and CDR2 sequences are SEHNR and FQNEAQ (reference sequence). Trimming shortened V by 0 bases and J by 2 bases, and 12 bases separated the two germline ends.

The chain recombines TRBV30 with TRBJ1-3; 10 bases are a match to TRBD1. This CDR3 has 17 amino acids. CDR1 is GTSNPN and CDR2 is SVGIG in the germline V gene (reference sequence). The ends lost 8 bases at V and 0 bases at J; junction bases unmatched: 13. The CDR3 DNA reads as TGTGCCAGTATTGCCCCACGACAGGGGGCCTCTGGAAACACCATATATTTT. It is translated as CASIAPRQGASGNTIYF.

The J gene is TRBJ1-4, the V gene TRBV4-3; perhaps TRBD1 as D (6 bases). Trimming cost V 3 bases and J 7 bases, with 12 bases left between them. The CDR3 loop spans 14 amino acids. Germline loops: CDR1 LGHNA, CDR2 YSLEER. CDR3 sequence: CASSQNREGEKLFF. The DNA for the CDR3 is TGCGCCAGCAGCCAGAACAGGGAGGGTGAAAAACTGTTTTTT.

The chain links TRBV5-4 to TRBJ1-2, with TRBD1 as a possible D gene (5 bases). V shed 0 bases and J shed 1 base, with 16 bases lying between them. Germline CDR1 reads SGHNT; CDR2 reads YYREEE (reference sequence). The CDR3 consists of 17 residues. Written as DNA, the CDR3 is TGTGCCAGCAGCTTGGGACCAGCGGGGCCCATTAACTATGGCTACACCTTC. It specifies CASSLGPAGPINYGYTF.

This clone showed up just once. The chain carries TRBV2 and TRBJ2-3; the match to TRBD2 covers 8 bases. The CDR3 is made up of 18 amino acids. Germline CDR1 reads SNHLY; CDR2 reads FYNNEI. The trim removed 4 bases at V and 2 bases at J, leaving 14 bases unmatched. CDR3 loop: CASSVVYPGGRPTDTQYF. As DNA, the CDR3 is TGTGCCAGCAGTGTGGTGTACCCTGGCGGGAGGCCCACAGATACGCAGTATTTT. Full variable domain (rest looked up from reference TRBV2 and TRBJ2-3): EPEVTQTPSHQVTQMGQEVILRCVPISNHLYFYWYRQILGQKVEFLVSFYNNEISEKSEIFDDQFSVERPDGSNFTLKIRSTKLEDSAMYFCASSVVYPGGRPTDTQYFGPGTRLTVL.

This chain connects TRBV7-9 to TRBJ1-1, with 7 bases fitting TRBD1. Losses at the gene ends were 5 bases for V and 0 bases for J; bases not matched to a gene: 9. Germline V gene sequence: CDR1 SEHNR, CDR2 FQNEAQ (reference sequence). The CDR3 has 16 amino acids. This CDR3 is CASSPRDSKMNTEAFF. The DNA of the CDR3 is TGTGCCAGCAGCCCCCGGGACAGCAAAATGAACACTGAAGCTTTCTTT.

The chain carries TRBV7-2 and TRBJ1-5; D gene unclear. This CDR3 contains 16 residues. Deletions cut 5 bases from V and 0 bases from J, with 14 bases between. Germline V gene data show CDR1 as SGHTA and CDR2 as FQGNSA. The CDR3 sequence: CASSPEQPSSNQPQHF. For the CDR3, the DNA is TGTGCCAGCAGCCCAGAACAGCCTTCTAGCAATCAGCCCCAGCATTTT.

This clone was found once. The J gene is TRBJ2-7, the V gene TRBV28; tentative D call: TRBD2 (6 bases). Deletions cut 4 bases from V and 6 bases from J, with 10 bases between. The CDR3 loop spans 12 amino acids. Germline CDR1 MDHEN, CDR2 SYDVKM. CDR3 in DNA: TGTGCCAGCAGTTGGCCGGAGGGCGAGCAGTACTTC. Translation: CASSWPEGEQYF.

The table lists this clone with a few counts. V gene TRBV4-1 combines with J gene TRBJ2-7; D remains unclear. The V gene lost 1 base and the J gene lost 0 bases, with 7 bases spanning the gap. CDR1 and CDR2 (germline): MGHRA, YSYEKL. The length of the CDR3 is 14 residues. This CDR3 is CASSQVVYSYEQYF. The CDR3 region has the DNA TGCGCCAGCAGCCAAGTGGTCTACTCCTACGAGCAGTACTTC.

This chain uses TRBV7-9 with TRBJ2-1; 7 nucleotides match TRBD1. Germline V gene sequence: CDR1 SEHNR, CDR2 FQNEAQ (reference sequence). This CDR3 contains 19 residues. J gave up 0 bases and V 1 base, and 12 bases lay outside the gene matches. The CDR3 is CASSLVFSAGGSSYNEQFF. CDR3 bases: TGTGCCAGCAGCTTAGTGTTCTCGGCAGGGGGTAGCTCCTACAATGAGCAGTTCTTC. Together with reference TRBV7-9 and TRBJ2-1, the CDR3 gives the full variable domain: DTGVSQNPRHKITKRGQNVTFRCDPISEHNRLYWYRQTLGQGPEFLTYFQNEAQLEKSRLLSDRFSAERPKGSFSTLEIQRTEQGDSAMYLCASSLVFSAGGSSYNEQFFGPGTRLTVL.

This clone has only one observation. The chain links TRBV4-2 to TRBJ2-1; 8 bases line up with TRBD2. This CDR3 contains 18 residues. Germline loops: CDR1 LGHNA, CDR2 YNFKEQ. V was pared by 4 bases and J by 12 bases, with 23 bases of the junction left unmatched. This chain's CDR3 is CASSPGRAGARYNEWQFF. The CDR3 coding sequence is TGTGCCAGCAGCCCAGGGAGAGCGGGAGCCCGATATAATGAGTGGCAGTTCTTC.

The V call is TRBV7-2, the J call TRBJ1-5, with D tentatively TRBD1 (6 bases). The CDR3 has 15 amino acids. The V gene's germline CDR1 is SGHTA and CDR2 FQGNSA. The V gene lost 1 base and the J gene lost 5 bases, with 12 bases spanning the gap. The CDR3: CASSLEVDSDQPQHF. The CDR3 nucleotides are TGTGCCAGCAGCTTAGAAGTGGACAGCGATCAGCCCCAGCATTTT.

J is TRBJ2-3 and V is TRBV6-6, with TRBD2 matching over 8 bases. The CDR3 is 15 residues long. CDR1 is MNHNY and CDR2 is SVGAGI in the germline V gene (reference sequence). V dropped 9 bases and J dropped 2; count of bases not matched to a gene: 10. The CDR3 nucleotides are TGTGCCAGTTTCCCACGGGGGGGGGACACAGATACGCAGTATTTT. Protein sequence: CASFPRGGDTDTQYF.

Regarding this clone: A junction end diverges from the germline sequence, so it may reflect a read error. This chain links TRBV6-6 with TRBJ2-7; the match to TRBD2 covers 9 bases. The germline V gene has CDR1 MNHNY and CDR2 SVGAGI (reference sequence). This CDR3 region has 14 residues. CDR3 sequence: CTSSISGSPYEQYF. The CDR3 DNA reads TGTACCAGCAGCATTAGCGGGAGCCCCTACGAGCAGTACTTC.

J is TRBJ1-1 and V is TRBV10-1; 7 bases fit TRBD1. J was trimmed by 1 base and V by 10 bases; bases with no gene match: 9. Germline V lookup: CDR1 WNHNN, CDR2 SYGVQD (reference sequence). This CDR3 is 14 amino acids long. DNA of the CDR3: TGCGCCATCATTACTAGACAGGGGAACACTGAAGCTTTCTTT. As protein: CAIITRQGNTEAFF.

CDR3: CASRGGRGETQYF. The CDR3 region has the DNA TGTGCCAGCAGAGGCGGGAGGGGTGAGACCCAGTACTTC. The rearrangement joins TRBV5-4 to TRBJ2-5, with 9 bases lining up with TRBD2. V shed 5 bases and J 5 bases; nucleotides not matched to a gene: 4. This CDR3 region has 13 residues. CDR1 SGHNT and CDR2 YYREEE come from the germline V gene (reference sequence).

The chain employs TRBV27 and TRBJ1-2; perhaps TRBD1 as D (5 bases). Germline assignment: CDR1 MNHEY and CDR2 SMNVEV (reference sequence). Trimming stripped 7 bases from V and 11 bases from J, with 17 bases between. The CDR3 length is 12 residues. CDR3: CASKGQGDRYTF. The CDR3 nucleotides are TGTGCCAGCAAGGGGCAAGGGGATCGGTACACCTTC.